These T cell receptor beta chains were read from a single sample in a study of blood T cell repertoires in COVID-19. Clones were read by immunoSEQ multiplex PCR, and TCRdb kept only the in-frame ones, dropping some. The data hold 45,000 to 65,000 clones, with about four fifths observed a single time. The sequenced material came from peripheral blood. The source is a human donor in a cohort sampled during active COVID-19. Each CDR3 is given with its conserved first and last residue. The D gene is left open where the match is weak. Size is stated for part of the rows, as once, few or many counts, or as a class when the clone is expanded.

D: TRBD2
size: NA
length: 16
V: TRBV18
J: TRBJ2-5
DNA: TGTGCCAGCTCCCCCGGGCTACTAGCGGGAGAGGAGACCCAGTACTTC
CDR3: CASSPGLLAGEETQYF

D: TRBD1
size: few
length: 14
V: TRBV11-2
J: TRBJ1-2
DNA: TGTGCCAGCAGCTTAGTCGGACAGGGTTATGGCTACACCTTC
CDR3: CASSLVGQGYGYTF

D: NA
size: NA
length: 15
V: TRBV6-5
J: TRBJ1-1
DNA: TGTGCCAGCAGTAGGTCAGGGATTCTTGACACTGAAGCTTTCTTT
CDR3: CASSRSGILDTEAFF

D: NA
size: NA
length: 14
V: TRBV2
J: TRBJ1-1
DNA: TGTGCCAGCAGTGAACGACCTAGGAACACTGAAGCTTTCTTT
CDR3: CASSERPRNTEAFF

D: NA
size: NA
length: 13
V: TRBV28
J: TRBJ2-5
DNA: TGTGCCAGCAGTTTGGAGGGCCAAGAGACCCAGTACTTC
CDR3: CASSLEGQETQYF

D: NA
size: NA
length: 15
V: TRBV19
J: TRBJ1-6
DNA: TGTGCCAGTAGTATAACAGGCTTGGGGAATTCACCCCTCCACTTT
CDR3: CASSITGLGNSPLHF

D: NA
size: once
length: 15
V: TRBV13
J: TRBJ1-2
DNA: TGTGCCAGCAGCGAGCGGGCTGCAGCTAACTATGGCTACACCTTC
CDR3: CASSERAAANYGYTF

D: TRBD2
size: once
length: 13
V: TRBV2
J: TRBJ2-7
DNA: TGTGCCAGCAAGATCCTAGCGGAGTACGAGCAGTACTTC
CDR3: CASKILAEYEQYF

D: TRBD1
size: once
length: 14
V: TRBV28
J: TRBJ1-2
DNA: TGTGCCAGCAGTCCAGGGGGCCGGGACTATGGCTACACCTTC
CDR3: CASSPGGRDYGYTF

D: NA
size: once
length: 11
V: TRBV18
J: TRBJ2-5
DNA: TGTGCCAGCTCACCGGAGGAGACCCAGTACTTC
CDR3: CASSPEETQYF

D: NA
size: NA
length: 15
V: TRBV11-3
J: TRBJ2-5
DNA: TGTGCCAGCAGCTTAAGAGGTGACAGAGAAGAGACCCAGTACTTC
CDR3: CASSLRGDREETQYF

D: TRBD1
size: few
length: 15
V: TRBV28
J: TRBJ1-2
DNA: TGTGCCAGCAGTCCCCCCGGGACAGGTATTGGTGGCTACACCTTC
CDR3: CASSPPGTGIGGYTF

D: TRBD1
size: NA
length: 16
V: TRBV9
J: TRBJ2-7
DNA: TGTGCCAGCAGCAAGCGGACAGGCCTAAGGGACTACGAGCAGTACTTC
CDR3: CASSKRTGLRDYEQYF

D: NA
size: NA
length: 13
V: TRBV11-3
J: TRBJ2-1
DNA: TGTGCCAGCAGCCCCGCCCCACTCTATGAGCAGTTCTTC
CDR3: CASSPAPLYEQFF

D: NA
size: few
length: 14
V: TRBV6-5
J: TRBJ1-1
DNA: TGTGCCAGCAGCGAGAATTCAGGGGAGACTGAAGCTTTCTTT
CDR3: CASSENSGETEAFF

D: NA
size: many
length: 13
V: TRBV6-6
J: TRBJ1-1
DNA: TGTGCCAGCAGGACCCCCGACAGGTACGAAGCTTTCTTT
CDR3: CASRTPDRYEAFF

D: TRBD2
size: NA
length: 15
V: TRBV9
J: TRBJ2-1
DNA: TGTGCCAGCAGCTCCCTAGGGGAGGGTTACAATGAGCAGTTCTTC
CDR3: CASSSLGEGYNEQFF

D: NA
size: once
length: 13
V: TRBV27
J: TRBJ1-2
DNA: TGTGCCAGCAGTCCCCCCTCGGGGTATGGCTACACCTTC
CDR3: CASSPPSGYGYTF

D: TRBD1
size: once
length: 14
V: TRBV28
J: TRBJ1-5
DNA: TGTGCCAGCAGTGGACAGGGGGCTGTTCAGCCCCAGCATTTT
CDR3: CASSGQGAVQPQHF

D: TRBD2
size: NA
length: 17
V: TRBV10-3
J: TRBJ2-1
DNA: TGTGCCATCAGTTATCTAGCGGGAGTTAAGGTATACAATGAGCAGTTCTTC
CDR3: CAISYLAGVKVYNEQFF

D: NA
size: NA
length: 14
V: TRBV19
J: TRBJ1-2
DNA: TGTGCCAGTAGTCCCGGGGGAGGTAACTATGGCTACACCTTC
CDR3: CASSPGGGNYGYTF

D: NA
size: NA
length: 12
V: TRBV29-1
J: TRBJ2-7
DNA: TGCAGCGTCTCCTCAGGGGGGCAAGAGCAGTACTTC
CDR3: CSVSSGGQEQYF

D: TRBD2
size: NA
length: 15
V: TRBV3-1/TRBV3-2
J: TRBJ2-2
DNA: TGTGCCAGCAGCTCACATGGTAGCGGGGCCGGGGAGCTGTTTTTT
CDR3: CASSSHGSGAGELFF

D: TRBD1
size: NA
length: 17
V: TRBV2
J: TRBJ1-6
DNA: TGTGCCAGCAGTGAATCCCTTAACAGGGGGCGACGTTCACCCCTCCACTTT
CDR3: CASSESLNRGRRSPLHF

D: TRBD2
size: NA
length: 14
V: TRBV5-4
J: TRBJ2-1
DNA: TGTGCCAGCAGCTTGGGACTAGCGGGTGCCGAGCCCTTCTTC
CDR3: CASSLGLAGAEPFF

D: TRBD1
size: NA
length: 15
V: TRBV9
J: TRBJ1-6
DNA: TGTGCCAGCAGCGTAGGGGCAGGGGGAAATTCACCCCTCCACTTT
CDR3: CASSVGAGGNSPLHF